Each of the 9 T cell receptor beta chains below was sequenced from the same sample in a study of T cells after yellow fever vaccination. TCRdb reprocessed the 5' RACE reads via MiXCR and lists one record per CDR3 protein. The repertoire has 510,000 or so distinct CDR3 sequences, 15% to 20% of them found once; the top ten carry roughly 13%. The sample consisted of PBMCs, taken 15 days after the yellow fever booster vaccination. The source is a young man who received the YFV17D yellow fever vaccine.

CDR3 residues: CASSPGLLCSYNEQFF. The DNA of the CDR3 is TGTGCCAGCAGCCCCGGACTCCTCTGCTCCTACAATGAGCAGTTCTTC. This chain connects TRBV5-6 to TRBJ2-1; possible D gene TRBD2, 5 bases. Germline CDR1 and CDR2: SGHDT and YYEEEE. V was pared by 4 bases and J by 0 bases, with 14 bases between. The CDR3 has 16 amino acids.

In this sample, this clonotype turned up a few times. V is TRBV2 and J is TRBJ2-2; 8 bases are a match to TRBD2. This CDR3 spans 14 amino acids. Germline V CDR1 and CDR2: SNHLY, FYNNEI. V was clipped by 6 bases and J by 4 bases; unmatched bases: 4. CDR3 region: CASSTSGGTGELFF. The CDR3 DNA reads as TGTGCCAGCAGCACTAGCGGAGGCACCGGGGAGCTGTTTTTT.

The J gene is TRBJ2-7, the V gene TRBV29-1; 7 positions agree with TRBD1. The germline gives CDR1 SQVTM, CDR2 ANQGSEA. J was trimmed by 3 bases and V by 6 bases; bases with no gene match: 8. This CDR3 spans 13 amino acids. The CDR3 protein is CSVRDSQIYEQYF. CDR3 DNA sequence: TGCAGCGTCCGGGACAGCCAAATCTACGAGCAGTACTTC.

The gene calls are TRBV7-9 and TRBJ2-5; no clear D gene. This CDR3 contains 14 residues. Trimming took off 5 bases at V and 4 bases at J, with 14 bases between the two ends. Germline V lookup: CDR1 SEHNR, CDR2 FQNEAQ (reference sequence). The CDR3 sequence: CASSQIWSSETQYF. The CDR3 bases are TGTGCCAGCAGCCAGATTTGGAGCTCAGAGACCCAGTACTTC.

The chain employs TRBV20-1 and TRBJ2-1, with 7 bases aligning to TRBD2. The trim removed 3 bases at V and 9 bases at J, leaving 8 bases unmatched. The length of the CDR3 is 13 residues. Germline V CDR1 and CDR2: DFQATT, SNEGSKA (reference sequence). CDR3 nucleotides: TGCAGTGCTAGCGGCGGGAGTGGGCTTGAGCAGTTCTTC. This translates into CSASGGSGLEQFF.

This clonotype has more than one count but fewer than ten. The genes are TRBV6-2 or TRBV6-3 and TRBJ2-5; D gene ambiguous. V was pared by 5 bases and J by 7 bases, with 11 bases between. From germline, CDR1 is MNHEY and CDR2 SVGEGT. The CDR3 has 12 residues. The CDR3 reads CASSPSFATQYF. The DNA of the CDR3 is TGTGCCAGCAGTCCTTCTTTCGCGACCCAGTACTTC.

The CDR3 reads CSASLPYEQYF. The CDR3 bases are TGCAGTGCTAGTCTCCCCTACGAGCAGTACTTC. This chain uses TRBV20-1 with TRBJ2-7; D is unresolved. The V and J ends lost 3 bases and 2 bases respectively, with 5 bases between them. Germline V gene data show CDR1 as DFQATT and CDR2 as SNEGSKA (reference sequence). The CDR3 is made up of 11 amino acids.

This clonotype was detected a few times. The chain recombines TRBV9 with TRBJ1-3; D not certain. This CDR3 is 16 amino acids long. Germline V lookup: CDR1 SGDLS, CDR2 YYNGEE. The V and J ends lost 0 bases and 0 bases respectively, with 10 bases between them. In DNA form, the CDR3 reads TGTGCCAGCAGCGTAGGTGGCAGCAACTCTGGAAACACCATATATTTT. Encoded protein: CASSVGGSNSGNTIYF.

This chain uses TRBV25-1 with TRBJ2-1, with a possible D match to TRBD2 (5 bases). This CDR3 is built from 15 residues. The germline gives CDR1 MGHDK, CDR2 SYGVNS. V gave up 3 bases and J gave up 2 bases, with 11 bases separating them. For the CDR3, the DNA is TGTGCCAGCAGTGACGCGGGTAGAACCTACAATGAGCAGTTCTTC. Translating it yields CASSDAGRTYNEQFF.